This T cell receptor beta chain stems from a study of control samples from healthy donors and cancer patients. The CDR3 consists of 10 residues. The germline CDR1 and CDR2 sequences are MNHEY and SVGAGI. The V gene lost 10 bases and the J gene lost 3 bases, with 6 bases spanning the gap. This clone was recorded once. Only in-frame clones appear in the TCRdb table, and some are missing; sequencing was by immunoSEQ multiplex PCR. The sample holds 100,000 to 150,000 clones, more than 75% seen once. Sequenced input: blood. This chain uses TRBV6-5 with TRBJ1-1; no reliable D call. The sequence was collected from a man aged 18 to 35 in good health. CDR3 amino acids: CATFYTEAFF. The CDR3 region has the DNA TGTGCCACCTTCTACACTGAAGCTTTCTTT.